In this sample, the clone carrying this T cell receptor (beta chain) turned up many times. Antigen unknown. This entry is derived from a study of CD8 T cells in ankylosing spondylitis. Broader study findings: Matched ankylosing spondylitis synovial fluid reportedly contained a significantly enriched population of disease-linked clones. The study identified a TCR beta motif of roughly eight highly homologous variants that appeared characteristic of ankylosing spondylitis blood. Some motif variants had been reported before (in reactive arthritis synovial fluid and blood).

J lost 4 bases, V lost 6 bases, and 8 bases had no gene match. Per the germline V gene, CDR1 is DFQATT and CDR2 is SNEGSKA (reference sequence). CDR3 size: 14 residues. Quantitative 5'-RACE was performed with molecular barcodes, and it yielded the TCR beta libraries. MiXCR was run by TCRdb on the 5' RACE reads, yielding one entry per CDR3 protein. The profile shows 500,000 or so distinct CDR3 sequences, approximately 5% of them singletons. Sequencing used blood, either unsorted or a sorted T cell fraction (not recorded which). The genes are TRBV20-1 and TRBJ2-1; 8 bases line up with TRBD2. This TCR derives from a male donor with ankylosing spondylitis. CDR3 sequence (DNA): TGCAGTGCCAAGCGGGGGCTCCTTTACAATGAGCAGTTCTTC. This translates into CSAKRGLLYNEQFF.